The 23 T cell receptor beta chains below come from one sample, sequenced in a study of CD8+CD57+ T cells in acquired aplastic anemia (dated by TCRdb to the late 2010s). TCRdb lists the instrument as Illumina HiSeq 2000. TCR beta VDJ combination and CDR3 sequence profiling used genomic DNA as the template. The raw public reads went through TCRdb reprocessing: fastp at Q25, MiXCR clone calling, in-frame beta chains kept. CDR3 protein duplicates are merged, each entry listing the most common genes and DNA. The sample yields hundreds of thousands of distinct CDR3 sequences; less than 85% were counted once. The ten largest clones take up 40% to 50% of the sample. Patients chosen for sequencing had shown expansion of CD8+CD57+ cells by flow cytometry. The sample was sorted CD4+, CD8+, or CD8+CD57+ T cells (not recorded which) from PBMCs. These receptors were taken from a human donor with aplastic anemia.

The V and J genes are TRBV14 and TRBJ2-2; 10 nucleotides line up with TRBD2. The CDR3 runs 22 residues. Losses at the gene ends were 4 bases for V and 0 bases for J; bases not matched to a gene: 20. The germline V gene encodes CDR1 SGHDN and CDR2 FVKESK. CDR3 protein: CASSPPPEWASGSPPNTGELFF. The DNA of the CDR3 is TGTGCCAGCAGCCCCCCCCCGGAATGGGCTAGCGGGAGTCCCCCGAACACCGGGGAGCTGTTTTTT.

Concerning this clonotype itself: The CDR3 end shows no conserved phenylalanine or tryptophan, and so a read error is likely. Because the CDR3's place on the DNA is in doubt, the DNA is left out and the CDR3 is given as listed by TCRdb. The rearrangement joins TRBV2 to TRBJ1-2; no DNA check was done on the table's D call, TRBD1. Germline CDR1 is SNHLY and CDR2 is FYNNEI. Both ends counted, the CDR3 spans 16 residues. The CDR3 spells CASGDGGTDTEYGGTG.

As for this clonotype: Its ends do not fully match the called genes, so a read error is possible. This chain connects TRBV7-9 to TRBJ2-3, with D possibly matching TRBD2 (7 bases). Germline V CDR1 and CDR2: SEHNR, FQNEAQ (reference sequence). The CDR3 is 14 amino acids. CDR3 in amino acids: CASSSRLGGEGEQF. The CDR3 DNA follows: TGTGCCAGCAGCTCCCGACTGGGCGGGGAGGGGGAGCAGTTT.

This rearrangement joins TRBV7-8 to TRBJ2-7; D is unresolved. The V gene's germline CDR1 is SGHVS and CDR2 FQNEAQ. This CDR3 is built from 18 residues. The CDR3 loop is CASSLPPGADTHSYEQYV. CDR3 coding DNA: TGTGCTAGCAGCTTACCTCCAGGCGCCGATACGCATTCCTACGAGCAGTACGTC.

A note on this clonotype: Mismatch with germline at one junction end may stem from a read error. CDR3 amino acids: CASSDEAGNTGEHF. In nucleotides, the CDR3 is TGTGCCAGCAGTGATGAGGCGGGGAACACCGGGGAGCACTTC. This sequence joins TRBV9 and TRBJ2-7; possibly TRBD2 for D (6 bases). This CDR3 has 14 residues. CDR1 is SGDLS, CDR2 YYNGEE, per germline.

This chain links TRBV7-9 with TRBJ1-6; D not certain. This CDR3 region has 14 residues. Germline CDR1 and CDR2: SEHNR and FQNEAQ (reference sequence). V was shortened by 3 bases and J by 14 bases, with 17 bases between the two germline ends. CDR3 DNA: TGTGCCAGCAGCTTGTATCAGAAAAATACCACCCTCCACTTT. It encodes CASSLYQKNTTLHF.

The CDR3, as DNA: TGTGCCAGCAGCTCAAACATAGACAGAGCGAGTGACTATGGCTACACCTTC. As protein: CASSSNIDRASDYGYTF. This rearrangement joins TRBV11-2 to TRBJ1-2; the D gene is possibly TRBD1 (5 bases). Germline V gives CDR1 SGHAT, CDR2 FQNNGV. The CDR3 consists of 17 residues. Deletions cut 4 bases from V and 3 bases from J, with 21 bases between. Filled out from reference TRBV11-2 and TRBJ1-2, the complete variable domain reads EAGVAQSPRYKIIEKRQSVAFWCNPISGHATLYWYQQILGQGPKLLIQFQNNGVVDDSQLPKDRFSAERLKGVDSTLKIQPAKLEDSAVYLCASSSNIDRASDYGYTFGSGTRLTVV.

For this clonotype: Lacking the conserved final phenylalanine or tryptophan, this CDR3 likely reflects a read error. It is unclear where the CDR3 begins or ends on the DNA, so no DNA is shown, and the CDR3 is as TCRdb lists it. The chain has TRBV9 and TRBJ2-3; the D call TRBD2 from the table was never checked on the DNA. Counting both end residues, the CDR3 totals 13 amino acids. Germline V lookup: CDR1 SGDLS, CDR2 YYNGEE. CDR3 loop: CASSDGGASRKHL.

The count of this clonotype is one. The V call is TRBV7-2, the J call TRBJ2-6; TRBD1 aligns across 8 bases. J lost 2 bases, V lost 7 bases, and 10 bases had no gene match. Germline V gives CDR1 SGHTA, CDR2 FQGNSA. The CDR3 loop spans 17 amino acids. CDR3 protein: CASTLTGVAAGANVLTF. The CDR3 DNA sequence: TGTGCCAGCACCTTGACAGGGGTCGCCGCTGGGGCCAACGTCCTGACTTTC.

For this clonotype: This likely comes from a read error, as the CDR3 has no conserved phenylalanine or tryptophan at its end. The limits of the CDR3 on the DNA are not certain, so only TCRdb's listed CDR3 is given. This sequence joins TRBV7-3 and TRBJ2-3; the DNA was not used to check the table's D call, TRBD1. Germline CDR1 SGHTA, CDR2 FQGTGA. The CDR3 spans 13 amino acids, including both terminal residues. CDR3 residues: CASGRQANAVEHC.

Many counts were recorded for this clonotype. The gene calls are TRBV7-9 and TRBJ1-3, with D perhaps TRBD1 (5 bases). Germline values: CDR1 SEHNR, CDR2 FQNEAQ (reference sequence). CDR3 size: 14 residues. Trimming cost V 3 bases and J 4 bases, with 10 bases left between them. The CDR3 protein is CASSLQGFGNTIYF. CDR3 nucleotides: TGTGCCAGCAGCTTGCAGGGTTTCGGAAACACCATATATTTT.

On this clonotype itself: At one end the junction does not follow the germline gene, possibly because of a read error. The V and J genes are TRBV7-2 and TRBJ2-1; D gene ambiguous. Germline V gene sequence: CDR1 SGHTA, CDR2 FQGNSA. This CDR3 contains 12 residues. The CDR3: CAGSLLKYEQFF. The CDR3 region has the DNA TGTGCCGGCAGCTTACTTAAGTATGAGCAGTTCTTC. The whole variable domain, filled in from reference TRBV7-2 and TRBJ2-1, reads GAGVSQSPSNKVTEKGKDVELRCDPISGHTALYWYRQSLGQGLEFLIYFQGNSAPDKSGLPSDRFSAERTGGSVSTLTIQRTQQEDSAVYLCAGSLLKYEQFFGPGTRLTVL.

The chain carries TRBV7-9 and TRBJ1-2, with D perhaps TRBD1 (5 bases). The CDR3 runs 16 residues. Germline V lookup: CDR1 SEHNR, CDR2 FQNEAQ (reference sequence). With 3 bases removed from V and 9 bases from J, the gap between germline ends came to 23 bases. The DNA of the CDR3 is TGTGCCAGCAGCTTTCAAAGAAGCGGGGGGGAGCGATGCTACACCTTC. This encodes CASSFQRSGGERCYTF.

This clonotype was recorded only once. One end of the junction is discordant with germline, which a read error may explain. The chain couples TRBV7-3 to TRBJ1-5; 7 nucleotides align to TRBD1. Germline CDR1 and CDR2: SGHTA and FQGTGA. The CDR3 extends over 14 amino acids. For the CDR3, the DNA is TGCGCCAGCAGCCAAGGACAGGCCAACCAGCCCCAGCATTTT. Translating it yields CASSQGQANQPQHF.

CDR3 protein: CASSFPPGPTTQYYEQYV. The CDR3 DNA sequence: TGTGCCAGCAGCTTTCCTCCAGGTCCCACAACGCAGTATTACGAGCAGTACGTC. The genes are TRBV7-8 and TRBJ2-7; D remains ambiguous. Germline CDR1 reads SGHVS; CDR2 reads FQNEAQ. The V and J ends lost 3 bases and 4 bases respectively, with 25 bases between them. This CDR3 contains 18 residues.

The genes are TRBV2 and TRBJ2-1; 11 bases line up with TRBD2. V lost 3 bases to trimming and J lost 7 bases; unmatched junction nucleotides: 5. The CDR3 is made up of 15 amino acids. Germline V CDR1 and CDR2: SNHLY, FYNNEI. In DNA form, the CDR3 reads TGTGCCAGCAGTGATTTAGCGGGGGGGTCGAATGAGCAGTTCTTC. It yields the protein CASSDLAGGSNEQFF.

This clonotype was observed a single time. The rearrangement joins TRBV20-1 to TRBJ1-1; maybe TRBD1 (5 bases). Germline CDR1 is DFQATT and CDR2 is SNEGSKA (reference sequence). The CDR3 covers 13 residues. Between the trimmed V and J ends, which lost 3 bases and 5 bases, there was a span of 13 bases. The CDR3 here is CSASEQGRTEAFF. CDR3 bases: TGCAGTGCTAGTGAGCAGGGAAGAACTGAAGCTTTCTTT.

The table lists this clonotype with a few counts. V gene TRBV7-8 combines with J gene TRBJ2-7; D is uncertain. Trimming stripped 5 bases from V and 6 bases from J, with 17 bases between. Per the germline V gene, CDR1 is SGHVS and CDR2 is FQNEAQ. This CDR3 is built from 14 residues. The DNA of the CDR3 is TGTGCCAGCAGCCCGCGCGCCGAGAAAGGCGAGCAGTACTTC. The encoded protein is CASSPRAEKGEQYF.

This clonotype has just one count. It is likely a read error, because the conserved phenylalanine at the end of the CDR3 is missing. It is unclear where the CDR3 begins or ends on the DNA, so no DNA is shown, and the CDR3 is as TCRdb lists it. The chain's CDR3 is CASGVGGTDTQSFDP. The chain links TRBV2 to TRBJ2-3. With termini counted, the CDR3 has 15 amino acids. Germline loops: CDR1 SNHLY, CDR2 FYNNEI.

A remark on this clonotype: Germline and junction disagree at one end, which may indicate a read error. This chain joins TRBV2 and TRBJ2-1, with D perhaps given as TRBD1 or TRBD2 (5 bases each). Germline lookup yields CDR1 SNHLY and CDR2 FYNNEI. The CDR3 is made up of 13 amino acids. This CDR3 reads CASGDGLAETQSF. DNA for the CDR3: TGTGCCAGCGGGGACGGACTCGCGGAAACGCAGTCCTTC.

CDR3 protein: CASGWGAVVLNTEAFF. CDR3 DNA: TGTGCCAGCGGCTGGGGGGCCGTCGTCTTGAACACTGAAGCTTTCTTT. The chain joins TRBV5-6 to TRBJ1-1; weak D call: TRBD1 (6 bases). Germline V lookup: CDR1 SGHDT, CDR2 YYEEEE. The CDR3 totals 16 residues. With 7 bases removed from V and 0 bases from J, the gap between germline ends came to 19 bases.

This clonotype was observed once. As DNA, the CDR3 is TGTGCCAGCAGCCTACTTGGGACGGACACTGAAGCTTTCTTT. Translating it yields CASSLLGTDTEAFF. The V call is TRBV7-9, the J call TRBJ1-1, with D possibly being TRBD1 (5 bases). The CDR3 has 14 amino acids. V was cut by 5 bases and J by 3 bases, with 13 bases left in between. In germline, CDR1 is SEHNR, CDR2 FQNEAQ (reference sequence).

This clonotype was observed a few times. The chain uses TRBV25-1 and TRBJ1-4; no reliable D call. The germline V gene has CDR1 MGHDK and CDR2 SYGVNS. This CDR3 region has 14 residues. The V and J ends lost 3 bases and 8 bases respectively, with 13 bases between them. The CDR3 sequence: CASSETPGREKLFF. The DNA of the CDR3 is TGTGCCAGCAGTGAGACCCCCGGGAGGGAAAAACTGTTTTTT.